Listed below are T cell receptor beta chains from one sample, sequenced in a study of blood T cell repertoires in COVID-19. This table comes from immunoSEQ multiplex PCR, and its TCRdb copy is limited to in-frame clones, with some not included. The sample lists over 200,000 clones, approximately 90% occurring once. Material: peripheral blood. The receptors were sampled from a man aged 50 to 59 with COVID-19, enrolled during active disease. Both conserved end residues are trimmed from each CDR3. A clone size is listed for some rows: how often the clone was seen (once, few, many), or a class if it is expanded.

TRBJ1-2,TRBV6-1,.,ASSDPGQGANYGYT
TRBJ2-5,TRBV30,.,ASGRTYQETQY
TRBJ1-4,TRBV28,.,ASSLAGTVEKLF
TRBJ2-1,TRBV2,.,ASSAGLVNEQF
TRBJ2-5,TRBV7-9,.,ASSNDRGETQY
TRBJ2-1,TRBV5-5,.,ASSPGTSLYNEQF
TRBJ2-7,TRBV11-3,.,ASSTPGGYEQY
TRBJ2-1,TRBV5-6,once,ASSLAYGNEQF
TRBJ1-5,TRBV3-1/TRBV3-2,.,ASSPQGRGNQPQH
TRBJ2-7,TRBV29-1,.,SAGQGGGYEQY
TRBJ2-1,TRBV19,few,ASSIGGWSRHEQF
TRBJ1-2,TRBV29-1,.,SVVEGANYGYT
TRBJ1-4,TRBV18,.,ASSFRSGQGVGATNEKLF
TRBJ2-7,TRBV7-3,.,ASSIGTGGRYEQY
TRBJ1-3,TRBV28,.,ASSVSGTGGFGNTIY
TRBJ1-1,TRBV9,many,ASSVQGSEAF
TRBJ2-7,TRBV18,.,ASSPFQGPYEQY
TRBJ1-5,TRBV7-8,.,ASSPPGTRNQPQH
TRBJ1-5,TRBV5-8,.,ASSPGQRGNQPQH
TRBJ2-2,TRBV6-4,once,ASSELAGGANTGELF
TRBJ1-3,TRBV6-1,.,ASSGPAGGGGGNTIY
TRBJ2-3,TRBV19,.,ASSILFSGVTDTQY
TRBJ1-1,TRBV28,.,ATQQGWRGLIFTEAF
TRBJ1-6,TRBV30,.,AVYPGNFTPLH
TRBJ2-1,TRBV24-1,.,ATSPGLASSSYNEQF
TRBJ2-3,TRBV7-3,.,ASSLMAPPDTQY
TRBJ2-1,TRBV4-2,.,ASSQDRRGKDEQF
TRBJ2-1,TRBV5-4,.,ASSLDGGRAYNEQF
TRBJ2-3,TRBV7-7,.,ASSLGVAGTTDTQY